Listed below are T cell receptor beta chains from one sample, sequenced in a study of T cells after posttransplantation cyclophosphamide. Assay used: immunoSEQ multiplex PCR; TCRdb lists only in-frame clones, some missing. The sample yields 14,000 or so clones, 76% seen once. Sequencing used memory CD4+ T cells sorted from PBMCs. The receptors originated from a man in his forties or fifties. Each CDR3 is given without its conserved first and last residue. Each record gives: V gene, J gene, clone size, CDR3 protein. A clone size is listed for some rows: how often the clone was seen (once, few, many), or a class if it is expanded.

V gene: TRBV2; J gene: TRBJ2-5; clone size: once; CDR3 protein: ASSRLETQY
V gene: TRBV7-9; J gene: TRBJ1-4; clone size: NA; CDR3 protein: ASSLVGEKLF
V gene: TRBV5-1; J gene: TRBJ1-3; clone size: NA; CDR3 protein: ASRTGTLSSGNTIY
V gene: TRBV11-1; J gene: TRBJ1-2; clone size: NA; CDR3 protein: ASSFNRGGYT
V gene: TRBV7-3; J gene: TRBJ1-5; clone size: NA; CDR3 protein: ASSLSLGEPQH
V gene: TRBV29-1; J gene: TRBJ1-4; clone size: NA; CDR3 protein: SAGEYGEKLF
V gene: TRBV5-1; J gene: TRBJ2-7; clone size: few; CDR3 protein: ASSTGTGTYEQY
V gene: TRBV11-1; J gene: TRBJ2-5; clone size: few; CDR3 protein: ASSPGGGLQTQY
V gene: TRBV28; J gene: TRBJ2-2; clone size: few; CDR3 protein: ATTARGTGELF
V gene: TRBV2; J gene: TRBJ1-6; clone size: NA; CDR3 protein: ASSGAGGGSPLH
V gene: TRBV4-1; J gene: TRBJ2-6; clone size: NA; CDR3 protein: ASSQERLISGANVLT
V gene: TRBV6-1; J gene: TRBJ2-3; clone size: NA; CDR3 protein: ASSEDTSGRAGADTQY
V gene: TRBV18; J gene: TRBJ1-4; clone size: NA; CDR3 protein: ASSPGGDNEKLF
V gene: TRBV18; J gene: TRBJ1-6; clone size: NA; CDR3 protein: ASSPGAGPNSPLH
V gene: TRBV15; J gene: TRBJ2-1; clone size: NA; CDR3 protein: ATSRERENEQF
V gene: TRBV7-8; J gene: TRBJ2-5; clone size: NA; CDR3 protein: ASSLAQSGTQY
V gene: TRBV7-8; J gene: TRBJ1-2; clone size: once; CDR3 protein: ASSLARTGGYT
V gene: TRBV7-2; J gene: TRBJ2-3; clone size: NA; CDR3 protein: ASSLRTGGTDTQY
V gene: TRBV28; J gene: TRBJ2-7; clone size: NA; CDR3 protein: ASSRSYEQY
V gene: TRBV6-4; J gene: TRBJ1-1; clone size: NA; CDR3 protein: ASSMEMNTEAF
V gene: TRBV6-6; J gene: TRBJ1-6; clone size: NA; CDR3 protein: ASTQNSPLH
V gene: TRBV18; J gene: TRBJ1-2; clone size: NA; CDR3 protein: ASSLTTGRTSYT
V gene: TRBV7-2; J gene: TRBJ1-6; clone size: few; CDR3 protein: ATGVSSYNSPLH
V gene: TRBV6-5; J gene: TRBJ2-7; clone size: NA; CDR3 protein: ASSYGLLNYEQY
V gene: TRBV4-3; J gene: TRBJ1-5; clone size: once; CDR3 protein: ASSQGWRNQPQH
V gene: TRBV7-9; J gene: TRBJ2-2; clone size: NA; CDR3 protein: ASSLSYRDGELF
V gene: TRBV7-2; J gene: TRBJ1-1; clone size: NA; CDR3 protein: ASSLGQSNTEAF
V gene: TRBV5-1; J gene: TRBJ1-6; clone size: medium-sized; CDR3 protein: ASSLEESSPLH
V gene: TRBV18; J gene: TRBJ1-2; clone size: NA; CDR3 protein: ASSPLPPSGVIYGYT
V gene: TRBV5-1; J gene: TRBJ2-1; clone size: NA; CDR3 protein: ASSVTGGAYNEQF
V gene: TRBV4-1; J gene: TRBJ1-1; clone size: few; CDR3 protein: ASSQDSQGRAF
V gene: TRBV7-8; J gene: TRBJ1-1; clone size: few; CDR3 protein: ASSMTGPNTEAF
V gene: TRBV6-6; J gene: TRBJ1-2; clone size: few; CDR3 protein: ASSYTPQGASGYT
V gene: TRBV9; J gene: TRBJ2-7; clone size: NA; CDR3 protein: ANSVTFSRSSYEQY
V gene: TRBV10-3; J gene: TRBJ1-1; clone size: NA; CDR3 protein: AISVENTEAF
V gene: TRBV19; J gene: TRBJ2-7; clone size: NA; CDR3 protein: ASSIVPGQIYEQY
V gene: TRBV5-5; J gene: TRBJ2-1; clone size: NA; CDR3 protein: ASSLSTHNEQF
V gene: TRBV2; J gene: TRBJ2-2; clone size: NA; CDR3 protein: ASSGTGRNTGELF
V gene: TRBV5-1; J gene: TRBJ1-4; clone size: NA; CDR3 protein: ASSPAGPLGGGLF
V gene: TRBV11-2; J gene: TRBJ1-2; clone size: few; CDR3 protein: ASRNPYRGRRGYT
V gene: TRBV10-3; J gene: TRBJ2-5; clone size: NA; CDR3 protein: AISESGETQY
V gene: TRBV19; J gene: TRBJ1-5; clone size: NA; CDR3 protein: ASSMTTGTINQPQH
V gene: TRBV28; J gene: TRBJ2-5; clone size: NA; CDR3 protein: ATLWSGGRRGGETQY
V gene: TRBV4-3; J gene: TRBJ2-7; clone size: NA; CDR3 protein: ASSQDRGGHEQY
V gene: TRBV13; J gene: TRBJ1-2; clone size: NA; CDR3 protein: ASSYGQRGYGYT
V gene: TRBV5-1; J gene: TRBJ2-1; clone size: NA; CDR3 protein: ASSSTSLSYNEQF
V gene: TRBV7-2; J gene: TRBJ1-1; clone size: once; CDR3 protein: ASSSRRNTEAF
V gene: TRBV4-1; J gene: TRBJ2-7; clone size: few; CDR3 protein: ASSHPGGHNEQY
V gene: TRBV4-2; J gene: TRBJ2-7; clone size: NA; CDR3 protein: ASTHLAGDYEQY